This is a list of T cell receptor beta chains from one sample in a study of T cell repertoires in cytomegalovirus infection. Their cognate antigens are unknown. TCRdb re-called the reads through MiXCR, storing one row per CDR3 protein. The sample has roughly 160,000 distinct CDR3 sequences; roughly a fifth are singletons. The sample consisted of CD8+ T cells from cultured PBMCs, taken from culture after CMV antigen stimulation. These receptors all come from a human donor in good health (CMV status not recorded). Some clones in this sample may be carry-over from other donors' samples. The CDR3 runs from the conserved cysteine through the conserved F or W. A D gene is named only where the DNA matches it firmly. Expanded clones get a size class; other rows say once, few or many, or leave the size out.

>TRBD1|TRBV19|-|16|TRBJ1-2
TGTGCCAGTAGTGCGTCCGAGGGCAGGGGGATGGATGGCTACACCTTC
CASSASEGRGMDGYTF
>TRBD1|TRBV6-2/TRBV6-3|few|16|TRBJ2-7
TGTGCCAGCAGTTACTCCGGGACAGGGGCTTCCTACGAGCAGTACTTC
CASSYSGTGASYEQYF
>-|TRBV28|-|14|TRBJ2-7
TGTGCCAGCAGTTTACTGGGGACCTCCTACGAGCAGTACTTC
CASSLLGTSYEQYF
>-|TRBV5-6|few|14|TRBJ1-2
TGTGCCAGCAGCGAGACAGGTTCTAACTATGGCTACACTTTC
CASSETGSNYGYTF
>-|TRBV7-3|many|13|TRBJ1-1
TGTGCCAGCAGCCCCACAGGAGCGACTGAAGCTTTCTTT
CASSPTGATEAFF
>-|TRBV12-3/TRBV12-4|few|15|TRBJ1-2
TGTGCCAGCAGTTTATTTCCACATCACCCCTATGGCTACACCTTC
CASSLFPHHPYGYTF
>-|TRBV6-5|-|14|TRBJ1-4
TGTGCCAGCAGTTACTCTTCGGCAGGAGAAAAACTGTTTTTT
CASSYSSAGEKLFF
>-|TRBV6-8|-|15|TRBJ2-3
TGTGCCAGCAGTTACTCGGGGGGGCGAAAAGATACGCAGTATTTT
CASSYSGGRKDTQYF
>-|TRBV7-9|-|14|TRBJ2-2
TGTGCCAGCAGCTTAGCATCGGGCCACGGGGAGCTGTTTTTT
CASSLASGHGELFF
>-|TRBV28|few|13|TRBJ1-1
TGTGCCAGCAGTTTCGTGACAGGCACTGAAGCTTTCTTT
CASSFVTGTEAFF
>-|TRBV20-1|-|14|TRBJ1-1
TGCAGTGCTAGGGGGAAGAGGATGAACACTGAAGCTTTCTTT
CSARGKRMNTEAFF
>TRBD2|TRBV28|-|13|TRBJ2-5
TGTGCCATCCAGCCGGGGGGCCAAGAGACCCAGTACTTC
CAIQPGGQETQYF
>-|TRBV7-2|few|16|TRBJ1-1
TGTGCCAGCAGCTTAGCGTACTATCAGACAGACACTGAAGCTTTCTTT
CASSLAYYQTDTEAFF
>-|TRBV12-3/TRBV12-4|few|14|TRBJ1-5
TGTGCCAGCACTCTGGGGGGGGTAAATCAGCCCCAGCATTTT
CASTLGGVNQPQHF
>-|TRBV4-1|few|15|TRBJ1-1
TGCGCCAGCAGCCAAGGTCCGGGATTGAACACTGAAGCTTTCTTT
CASSQGPGLNTEAFF
>TRBD1|TRBV7-2|-|15|TRBJ2-7
TGTGCCAGCAGCCTAGGACAGGGGGCGCCTTACGAGCAGTACTTC
CASSLGQGAPYEQYF
>-|TRBV4-1|few|14|TRBJ1-6
TGCGCCAGCAGCCCGGCGAATAGCAATTCACCCCTCCACTTT
CASSPANSNSPLHF
>TRBD2|TRBV20-1|-|14|TRBJ2-1
TGCAGTGCAGAGCGGGGCTTCTCCTACAATGAGCAGTTCTTC
CSAERGFSYNEQFF
>-|TRBV11-2|medium-sized|14|TRBJ1-1
TGTGCCAGCAGCTTAGATGATCTGGGGGGGCGAGCTTTCTTT
CASSLDDLGGRAFF
>-|TRBV7-2|-|18|TRBJ2-3
TGTGCCAGCAGCTTAAATGGGGGGGGCGCATTTAGCACAGATACGCAGTATTTT
CASSLNGGGAFSTDTQYF
>-|TRBV9|once|14|TRBJ1-2
TGTGCCAGCAGCGTAGGATATGGGACAAATGGCTACACCTTC
CASSVGYGTNGYTF
>-|TRBV19|-|15|TRBJ2-7
TGTGCCAGTAGCGAGGGGCGGACAGCAACCTACGAGCAGTACTTC
CASSEGRTATYEQYF
>-|TRBV7-9|-|16|TRBJ1-2
TGTGCCAGCAGCCCTCGGGGCAGGGATGATCGAGCGGGCTACACCTTC
CASSPRGRDDRAGYTF
>-|TRBV2|-|14|TRBJ1-1
TGTGCCAGCAGTGGCGCCGGCTTGAACACTGAAGCTTTCTTT
CASSGAGLNTEAFF
>-|TRBV4-1|-|15|TRBJ2-3
TGCGCCAGCAGCCAAGGCTTCCCTAACACAGATACGCAGTATTTT
CASSQGFPNTDTQYF
>-|TRBV11-2|-|18|TRBJ1-2
TGTGCCAGCAGCGTAGACAGCGGAAAACCTTCCCCTAACTATGGCTACACCTTC
CASSVDSGKPSPNYGYTF
>-|TRBV29-1|-|14|TRBJ1-2
TGCAGCGTTGAGGGGGGCATTTATAACTATGGCTACACCTTC
CSVEGGIYNYGYTF
>TRBD1|TRBV7-9|-|15|TRBJ2-7
TGTGCCAGCAGCCCCGGACAGGCGATACCCTACGAGCAGTACTTC
CASSPGQAIPYEQYF
>TRBD1|TRBV6-6|-|17|TRBJ2-6
TGTGCCAGCAGCGGGACAGGGGTTTTCTCTGGGGCCAACGTCCTGACTTTC
CASSGTGVFSGANVLTF
>-|TRBV2|few|10|TRBJ2-1
TGTGCCAGCATATGGGCGGAGCAGTTCTTC
CASIWAEQFF
>-|TRBV2|few|15|TRBJ1-5
TGTGCCAGCAGTGAAGGTAGGGGTAGCAATCAGCCCCAGCATTTT
CASSEGRGSNQPQHF
>-|TRBV7-6|few|16|TRBJ1-3
TGTGCCAGCAGCTCCTCTACGGGATCCTCTGGAAACACCATATATTTT
CASSSSTGSSGNTIYF
>-|TRBV28|-|13|TRBJ2-5
TGTGCCAGCAGTTCGGACGTGCAAGAGACCCAGTACTTC
CASSSDVQETQYF
>-|TRBV6-6|-|13|TRBJ1-5
TGTGCCAGCAGTGGGGGGGAATCTCAGCCCCAGCATTTT
CASSGGESQPQHF
>-|TRBV7-6|few|13|TRBJ2-7
TGTGCCAGCAGCTTTGACACCTCCTACGAGCAGTACTTC
CASSFDTSYEQYF
>-|TRBV7-2|few|13|TRBJ2-1
TGTGCCAGCAGCCCCCGGACCTTCAATGAGCAGTTCTTC
CASSPRTFNEQFF
>-|TRBV15|few|12|TRBJ1-2
TGTGCCACCAGCAGAGGCAACTATGGCTACACCTTC
CATSRGNYGYTF
>-|TRBV7-2|few|17|TRBJ1-6
TGTGCCAGCAGCTTTAGTCAGCAGGAATCCTATAATTCACCCCTCCACTTT
CASSFSQQESYNSPLHF
>TRBD1|TRBV25-1|few|16|TRBJ1-2
TGTGCCAGCAGTGAATACGGGGGACAGGGAGAGGGACGCTACACCTTC
CASSEYGGQGEGRYTF
>TRBD1|TRBV7-2|many|16|TRBJ1-5
TGTGCCAGCAGCATTGCCGGGACAGCTAGCAATCAGCCCCAGCATTTT
CASSIAGTASNQPQHF
>TRBD1|TRBV6-6|-|15|TRBJ1-4
TGTGCCAGCAGTTCGACCAGGGGGCCTAATGAAAAACTGTTTTTT
CASSSTRGPNEKLFF
>TRBD1|TRBV7-6|-|14|TRBJ2-7
TGTGCCAGCAGCTCGCCGACAGGGGGAGGCGAGCAGTACTTC
CASSSPTGGGEQYF
>TRBD2|TRBV4-2|-|16|TRBJ2-2
TGTGCCAGCAGCCAAGAGAGTAGACTAGCGGGGGGTGAGCTGTTTTTT
CASSQESRLAGGELFF
>-|TRBV7-2|many|16|TRBJ2-1
TGTGCCAGCAGCTTAGCGGGACACGGAGTCCACAATGAGCAGTTCTTC
CASSLAGHGVHNEQFF
>-|TRBV12-3/TRBV12-4|few|13|TRBJ2-1
TGTGCCAGCCTTAGGGACTTAAGCAATGAGCAGTTCTTC
CASLRDLSNEQFF